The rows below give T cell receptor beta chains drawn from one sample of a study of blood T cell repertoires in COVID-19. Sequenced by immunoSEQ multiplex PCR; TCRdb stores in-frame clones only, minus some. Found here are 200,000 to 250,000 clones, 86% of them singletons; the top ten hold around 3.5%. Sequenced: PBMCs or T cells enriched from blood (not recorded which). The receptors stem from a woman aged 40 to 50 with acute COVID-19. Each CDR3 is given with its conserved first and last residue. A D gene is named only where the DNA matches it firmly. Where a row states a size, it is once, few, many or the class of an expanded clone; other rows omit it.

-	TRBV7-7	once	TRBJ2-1	CASSLGDNNEQFF	TGTGCTAGCAGCTTAGGGGACAACAATGAGCAGTTCTTC
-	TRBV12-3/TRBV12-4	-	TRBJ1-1	CASSPETAEAFF	TGTGCCAGCAGTCCGGAGACGGCTGAAGCTTTCTTT
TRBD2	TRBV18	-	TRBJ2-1	CASSPAGTSGVRAQFF	TGTGCCAGCTCACCCGCCGGGACTAGCGGGGTTAGGGCGCAGTTCTTC
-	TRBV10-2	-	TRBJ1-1	CASSDTGTRKAFF	TGCGCCAGCAGTGATACAGGGACCCGGAAAGCTTTCTTT
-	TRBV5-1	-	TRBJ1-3	CASSLGVGRGSGNTIYF	TGCGCCAGCAGCTTGGGTGTAGGGAGAGGCTCTGGAAACACCATATATTTT
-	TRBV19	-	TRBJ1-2	CASSIYPGLNYGYTF	TGTGCCAGTAGTATTTATCCGGGACTCAACTATGGCTACACCTTC
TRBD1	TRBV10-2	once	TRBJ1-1	CASSWTGEGTEAFF	TGCGCCAGCAGTTGGACAGGGGAGGGCACTGAAGCTTTCTTT
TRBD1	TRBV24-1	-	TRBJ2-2	CATRGTGGLIETGELFF	TGTGCCACCAGAGGAACAGGGGGTTTAATAGAGACCGGGGAGCTGTTTTTT
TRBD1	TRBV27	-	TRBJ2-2	CASSFAQGPTGELFF	TGTGCCAGCAGTTTCGCACAGGGGCCCACCGGGGAGCTGTTTTTT
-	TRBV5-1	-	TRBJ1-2	CASARTEANYGYTF	TGCGCCAGCGCGCGGACGGAGGCTAACTATGGCTACACCTTC
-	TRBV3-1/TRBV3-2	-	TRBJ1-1	CASSHGKRLTGTEAFF	TGTGCCAGCAGCCACGGCAAGCGCCTGACGGGAACTGAAGCTTTCTTT
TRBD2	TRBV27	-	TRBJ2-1	CASSLTTSGVSYNEQFF	TGTGCCAGCAGTTTAACCACTAGCGGGGTATCCTACAATGAGCAGTTCTTC
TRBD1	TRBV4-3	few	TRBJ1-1	CASSQAGQLNTEAFF	TGCGCCAGCAGCCAGGCGGGACAGCTGAACACTGAAGCTTTCTTT
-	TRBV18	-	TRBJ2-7	CASSPGGPVRATEQYF	TGTGCCAGCTCTCCGGGGGGCCCCGTCCGGGCTACCGAGCAGTACTTC
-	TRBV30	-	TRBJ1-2	CAWNNRRDYGYTF	TGTGCCTGGAACAACCGGAGGGACTATGGCTACACCTTC
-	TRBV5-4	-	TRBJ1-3	CASSPGGSRRNTIYF	TGTGCCAGCAGCCCCGGAGGGTCCCGTCGAAACACCATATATTTT
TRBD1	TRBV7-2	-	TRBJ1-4	CASSAQGGLTNEKLFF	TGTGCCAGCAGTGCACAGGGGGGACTAACTAATGAAAAACTGTTTTTT
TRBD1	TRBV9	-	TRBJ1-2	CASSQDRNYGYTF	TGTGCCAGCAGCCAGGACAGGAACTATGGCTACACCTTC